This T cell receptor (beta chain) comes out of a study of T cells in Graves' hyperthyroidism and ophthalmopathy. Germline-derived CDR1 and CDR2 are MDHEN and SYDVKM. This CDR3 has 15 residues. Trimming took 4 bases from V and 3 from J, leaving 15 bases between them. Worth noting for this clonotype: Antigen: not known.

Using RNA transcripts as the source, TCR beta CDR3 regions were amplified. The HTBI set primed first-round TCR CDR3 RT-PCR. One entry per CDR3 protein, called by TCRdb with MiXCR from the multiplex PCR reads. This table holds under 350,000 distinct CDR3 sequences, 15% to 20% found once. General observations from the study: A 13 V-J model separated ophthalmopathy from stable hyperthyroidism.

The sequencing input was blood. The receptor was derived from a woman aged 45-65 years with Graves' hyperthyroidism. This chain connects TRBV28 to TRBJ1-2; weak D call: TRBD1 (6 bases). The CDR3 loop reads CASSSGGALDYGYTF. For the CDR3, the DNA is TGTGCCAGCAGTTCGGGGGGGGCGCTTGACTATGGCTACACCTTC.